Listed here are 26 T cell receptor beta chains from one sample, sequenced in a study of shared clonotypes between healthy human individuals. Assay: immunoSEQ multiplex PCR; the TCRdb copy retains only in-frame clones and omits some. The sample has over a million clones, around 95% seen once. Sequencing was performed on naive CD4+ T cells sorted from blood. The subset: CD45RA+ positively selected. Receptors were obtained from a man in his thirties or forties in good health.

Points on this clone: Other DNA sequences in this specimen translate into the identical CDR3. The chain recombines TRBV5-1 with TRBJ2-7; D is uncertain. The V gene's germline CDR1 is SGHRS and CDR2 YFSETQ. The CDR3 runs 11 residues. V was clipped by 2 bases and J by 7 bases, with 7 bases between them. The CDR3 bases are TGCGCCAGCAGCTTAGGAGCAGAGCAGTACTTC. Encoded protein: CASSLGAEQYF.

The gene calls are TRBV27 and TRBJ1-2; D perhaps matches TRBD1 (6 bases). The germline gives CDR1 MNHEY, CDR2 SMNVEV (reference sequence). Trimming left V 5 bases short and J 2 bases short, with 9 bases between. There are 13 residues in the CDR3. In nucleotides, the CDR3 is TGTGCCAGCAGTATGACAGGAAACTATGGCTACACCTTC. Its protein product is CASSMTGNYGYTF.

This clone is a singleton in its sample. The genes are TRBV18 and TRBJ2-5; possibly TRBD2 for D (5 bases). Trimming stripped 3 bases from V and 3 bases from J, with 11 bases between. The germline V gene encodes CDR1 KGHSH and CDR2 LQKENI. The CDR3 totals 14 residues. The DNA of the CDR3 is TGTGCCAGCTCACCGACGGGGATCGAAGAGACCCAGTACTTC. Its translation is CASSPTGIEETQYF.

The chain carries TRBV10-2 and TRBJ2-7, with 12 nucleotides matching TRBD2. The CDR3 runs 14 residues. CDR1 is WSHSY and CDR2 is SAAADI in the germline V gene. J gave up 9 bases and V 4 bases, and 7 bases lay outside the gene matches. The CDR3 DNA reads as TGCGCCAGCAGTGCTGGGGGACTAGCGGGCTGGCAGTACTTC. Translated: CASSAGGLAGWQYF.

The genes are TRBV29-1 and TRBJ1-1; D is ambiguous. The CDR3 runs 13 residues. The germline V and J ends were trimmed by 4 bases and 0 bases, with 9 bases remaining between them. The germline V gene has CDR1 SQVTM and CDR2 ANQGSEA. Here the CDR3 DNA reads TGCAGCGTTGGTCGGGCAGTGAACACTGAAGCTTTCTTT. It translates to CSVGRAVNTEAFF.

The chain has TRBV20-1 and TRBJ2-3; TRBD1 matches at 9 bases. Germline V CDR1 and CDR2: DFQATT, SNEGSKA (reference sequence). Trimming at V came to 5 bases and at J to 11 bases, leaving 5 bases not matched to a gene. This CDR3 contains 11 residues. Here the CDR3 reads CSAPRTGEQYF. The CDR3 coding sequence is TGCAGTGCTCCTCGGACAGGGGAGCAGTATTTT.

The chain links TRBV14 to TRBJ1-1; D gene uncertain. This CDR3 is built from 15 residues. The V gene lost 2 bases and the J gene lost 1 base, with 11 bases spanning the gap. CDR1 and CDR2 (germline): SGHDN, FVKESK. The CDR3 loop reads CASSQMSWENTEAFF. In DNA form, the CDR3 reads TGTGCCAGCAGCCAAATGAGTTGGGAGAACACTGAAGCTTTCTTT. Using reference TRBV14 and TRBJ1-1 for the parts outside the CDR3, the full variable domain is EAGVTQFPSHSVIEKGQTVTLRCDPISGHDNLYWYRRVMGKEIKFLLHFVKESKQDESGMPNNRFLAERTGGTYSTLKVQPAELEDSGVYFCASSQMSWENTEAFFGQGTRLTVV.

The V and J genes are TRBV5-4 and TRBJ2-7; no reliable D call. V was shortened by 4 bases and J by 3 bases, with 23 bases between the two germline ends. This CDR3 spans 17 amino acids. The germline gives CDR1 SGHNT, CDR2 YYREEE (reference sequence). The CDR3 region has the DNA TGTGCCAGCAGCCAGCCTTTCGGTGCGAACTTGAACTACGAGCAGTACTTC. Translation gives CASSQPFGANLNYEQYF.

The rearrangement links TRBV5-6 to TRBJ2-2; the match to TRBD2 covers 13 bases. The CDR3 sequence is 16 residues long. Germline CDR1 reads SGHDT; CDR2 reads YYEEEE. V dropped 2 bases and J dropped 6; count of bases not matched to a gene: 4. CDR3 sequence: CASSFRTSGRSGELFF. For the CDR3, the DNA is TGTGCCAGCAGCTTTAGGACTAGCGGGAGATCCGGGGAGCTGTTTTTT.

The chain couples TRBV6-5 to TRBJ2-3, with 7 bases aligning to TRBD1. The CDR3 loop spans 15 amino acids. V trimming: 6 bases; J trimming: 0 bases; junction bases outside the gene matches: 6. CDR1 is MNHEY and CDR2 is SVGAGI in the germline V gene. In DNA, the CDR3 is TGTGCCAGCAGCACCCCGACAGGGAGCACAGATACGCAGTATTTT. Translating gives CASSTPTGSTDTQYF.

This clone showed up just once. The chain carries TRBV11-2 and TRBJ2-7; tentative D call: TRBD1 (6 bases). Trimming cost V 4 bases and J 0 bases, with 13 bases left between them. CDR3 length: 15 amino acids. The germline V gene encodes CDR1 SGHAT and CDR2 FQNNGV. The CDR3 loop is CASSSIRGSSYEQYF. The DNA for the CDR3 is TGTGCCAGCAGCTCCATAAGGGGGAGCTCCTACGAGCAGTACTTC.

The genes are TRBV30 and TRBJ2-2, with 10 positions matching TRBD2. With 3 bases clipped from V and 3 bases from J, the junction kept 4 bases outside the gene matches. CDR1 is GTSNPN, CDR2 SVGIG, per germline (reference sequence). The CDR3 is 15 residues long. CDR3 region: CAWRSLAGDTGELFF. The CDR3 DNA reads TGTGCCTGGAGATCGCTAGCGGGAGACACCGGGGAGCTGTTTTTT. Drawing the rest from reference TRBV30 and TRBJ2-2, the complete variable domain is SQTIHQWPATLVQPVGSPLSLECTVEGTSNPNLYWYRQAAGRGLQLLFYSVGIGQISSEVPQNLSASRPQDRQFILSSKKLLLSDSGFYLCAWRSLAGDTGELFFGEGSRLTVL.

As to this clone: Distinct nucleotide sequences in the sample also encode this CDR3. CDR3 in DNA: TGTGCCACCAGCAGAGGTAGGGACTACGAGCAGTACTTC. Translated: CATSRGRDYEQYF. The J gene is TRBJ2-7, the V gene TRBV15; no clear D. The germline V gene encodes CDR1 LNHNV and CDR2 YYDKDF (reference sequence). Trimming removed 1 base from V and 3 bases from J, with 7 bases in between. The CDR3 totals 13 residues.

The genes are TRBV18 and TRBJ2-2; D is undetermined. The CDR3 runs 17 residues. Trimming shortened V by 4 bases and J by 3 bases, and 18 bases separated the two germline ends. The germline V gene has CDR1 KGHSH and CDR2 LQKENI. CDR3 sequence: CASSLVPLGADTGELFF. In DNA form, the CDR3 reads TGTGCCAGCTCACTCGTCCCTTTGGGTGCGGACACCGGGGAGCTGTTTTTT. Complete variable domain (other parts from reference TRBV18 and TRBJ2-2): NAGVMQNPRHLVRRRGQEARLRCSPMKGHSHVYWYRQLPEEGLKFMVYLQKENIIDESGMPKERFSAEFPKEGPSILRIQQVVRGDSAAYFCASSLVPLGADTGELFFGEGSRLTVL.

The CDR3 nucleotides are TGTGCCAGCAGCTTAGTAGCGGGAGGGCCTTACGAGCAGTACTTC. Encoded protein: CASSLVAGGPYEQYF. The chain is built from TRBV7-2 and TRBJ2-7; TRBD2 matches at 11 bases. This CDR3 contains 15 residues. The germline V gene encodes CDR1 SGHTA and CDR2 FQGNSA. V shed 1 base and J 4 bases; nucleotides not matched to a gene: 3.

J is TRBJ2-2 and V is TRBV14; D is unclear. Germline V lookup: CDR1 SGHDN, CDR2 FVKESK. V shed 4 bases and J shed 7 bases, with 10 bases lying between them. The CDR3 spans 13 residues. In DNA form, the CDR3 reads TGTGCCAGCAGCCGAGACTCAATCGGGGAGCTGTTTTTT. It encodes CASSRDSIGELFF.

This clone was observed once. This chain links TRBV12-5 with TRBJ1-2; the D is unclear. The CDR3 has 14 amino acids. V shed 4 bases and J shed 8 bases, with 17 bases lying between them. Per germline, CDR1 LGHNT and CDR2 FRNRAP. The CDR3 reads CASGSFHGRAGYTF. The CDR3, as DNA: TGTGCTAGTGGTTCATTCCACGGACGGGCCGGCTACACCTTC.

The rearrangement joins TRBV7-2 to TRBJ1-4; D gene uncertain. V was cut by 1 base and J by 7 bases, with 13 bases left in between. Germline V CDR1 and CDR2: SGHTA, FQGNSA. The CDR3 contains 15 residues. In DNA form, the CDR3 reads TGTGCCAGCAGCTTAGGCAGCGCAGGCAGTGAAAAACTGTTTTTT. Its translation is CASSLGSAGSEKLFF.

This chain links TRBV6-1 with TRBJ2-2; perhaps TRBD2 as D (6 bases). Trimming removed 4 bases at V and 5 bases at J, with 11 bases between. Germline-derived CDR1 and CDR2 are MNHNS and SASEGT. There are 14 residues in the CDR3. The CDR3 reads CASSGLAETGELFF. The CDR3 DNA follows: TGTGCCAGCAGTGGCTTAGCGGAGACCGGGGAGCTGTTTTTT.

J is TRBJ1-1 and V is TRBV19, with a weak D call TRBD1 (5 bases). There are 14 residues in the CDR3. CDR1 is LNHDA, CDR2 SQIVND, per germline (reference sequence). The germline V and J ends were trimmed by 7 bases and 0 bases, with 12 bases remaining between them. The CDR3 nucleotides read TGTGCCAGTAACAAGGGGCTGATGAACACTGAAGCTTTCTTT. Translating it yields CASNKGLMNTEAFF.

This clone was detected only once. Other DNA sequences in the same sample also yield this CDR3. This chain joins TRBV18 and TRBJ2-7; D is perhaps TRBD2 (6 bases). Germline V gene data show CDR1 as KGHSH and CDR2 as LQKENI. V was clipped by 2 bases and J by 2 bases, with 10 bases between them. The CDR3 sequence is 14 residues long. CDR3 bases: TGTGCCAGCTCACCAGGGGGACTGCCCTACGAGCAGTACTTC. This gives the protein CASSPGGLPYEQYF.

V usage is TRBV5-4 and J usage is TRBJ2-7; TRBD2 matches at 8 bases. J lost 4 bases, V lost 4 bases, and 7 bases had no gene match. CDR3 length: 14 amino acids. Germline CDR1 SGHNT, CDR2 YYREEE (reference sequence). CDR3 DNA: TGTGCCAGCAGCCCGAGCGGGGGTCGGTACGAGCAGTACTTC. It translates to CASSPSGGRYEQYF.

This clone was recorded only once. V gene TRBV30 combines with J gene TRBJ1-1; D is uncertain. Trimming removed 0 bases at V and 9 bases at J, with 11 bases between. The CDR3 has 12 residues. The germline V gene has CDR1 GTSNPN and CDR2 SVGIG (reference sequence). The CDR3 reads CAWSVRSNKAFF. The DNA of the CDR3 is TGTGCCTGGAGTGTCCGGAGCAACAAAGCTTTCTTT.

In nucleotides, the CDR3 is TGTGCCATCAAAATCGATGGGCGCGCCACCGGGGAGCTGTTTTTT. It translates to CAIKIDGRATGELFF. The rearrangement uses TRBV10-3 and TRBJ2-2, with D unresolved. Per the germline V gene, CDR1 is ENHRY and CDR2 is SYGVKD. V lost 7 bases and J lost 4, with 16 bases in between. CDR3 size: 15 residues.

The gene calls are TRBV7-3 and TRBJ2-1, with D uncertain. Trimming took 5 bases from V and 7 from J, leaving 18 bases between them. The germline CDR1 and CDR2 sequences are SGHTA and FQGTGA. CDR3 length: 15 amino acids. In DNA form, the CDR3 reads TGTGCCAGCAGCCTCCAACCTCCCCCTGGTAATGAGCAGTTCTTC. Its translation is CASSLQPPPGNEQFF.

This chain uses TRBV2 with TRBJ2-1, with D possibly TRBD2 on 6 matching bases. The CDR3 loop spans 14 amino acids. The germline CDR1 and CDR2 sequences are SNHLY and FYNNEI. V was trimmed by 6 bases and J by 4 bases, leaving 13 bases between them. Written as DNA, the CDR3 is TGTGCCAGCAGAAATCGGGAGCCATACAATGAGCAGTTCTTC. It is translated as CASRNREPYNEQFF. The full variable domain, rest sourced from reference TRBV2 and TRBJ2-1, is EPEVTQTPSHQVTQMGQEVILRCVPISNHLYFYWYRQILGQKVEFLVSFYNNEISEKSEIFDDQFSVERPDGSNFTLKIRSTKLEDSAMYFCASRNREPYNEQFFGPGTRLTVL.